The rows below give T cell receptor beta chains drawn from one sample of a study of blood T cell repertoires in COVID-19. Only in-frame clones appear in the TCRdb table, and some are missing; sequencing was by immunoSEQ multiplex PCR. The table lists 85,000 to 120,000 clones, more than 80% of them singletons, with just under 4.5% in the top ten. Sequenced input: peripheral blood. The receptors come from a human donor in a cohort sampled during active COVID-19. CDR3s include the opening cysteine and the closing phenylalanine or tryptophan. The order of the fields is J gene, clone size, V gene, D gene, CDR3 DNA, CDR3 protein. D genes are given only for firm matches. Size is stated for part of the rows, as once, few or many counts, or as a class when the clone is expanded.

J gene: TRBJ2-7; clone size: .; V gene: TRBV27; D gene: .; CDR3 DNA: TGTGCCAGCAGTCCCGGGACACCCACCTACGAGCAGTACTTC; CDR3 protein: CASSPGTPTYEQYF
J gene: TRBJ1-1; clone size: once; V gene: TRBV6-4; D gene: .; CDR3 DNA: TGTGCCAGCAGTGTTACAGCAAACACTGAAGCTTTCTTT; CDR3 protein: CASSVTANTEAFF
J gene: TRBJ1-2; clone size: once; V gene: TRBV29-1; D gene: .; CDR3 DNA: TGCAGCGTTAAAAGGGCCGCCTCCGGCAGGGCCTATGGCTACACCTTC; CDR3 protein: CSVKRAASGRAYGYTF
J gene: TRBJ2-3; clone size: .; V gene: TRBV7-2; D gene: .; CDR3 DNA: TGTGCCAGCAGCTTAACCAGGGTCGCAGATACGCAGTATTTT; CDR3 protein: CASSLTRVADTQYF
J gene: TRBJ1-4; clone size: .; V gene: TRBV7-8; D gene: .; CDR3 DNA: TGTGCCAGCAACCAAAACAGTGCTAATGAAAAACTGTTTTTT; CDR3 protein: CASNQNSANEKLFF
J gene: TRBJ2-1; clone size: .; V gene: TRBV10-3; D gene: TRBD2; CDR3 DNA: TGTGCCATCAGTGAGTCGAGTCTAGCGGGGCCAACCTACAATGAGCAGTTCTTC; CDR3 protein: CAISESSLAGPTYNEQFF
J gene: TRBJ1-1; clone size: .; V gene: TRBV18; D gene: .; CDR3 DNA: TGTGCCAGCTCACCGGGACAAGCCCCTGAAGCTTTCTTT; CDR3 protein: CASSPGQAPEAFF
J gene: TRBJ2-7; clone size: few; V gene: TRBV4-1; D gene: .; CDR3 DNA: TGCGCCAGCAGCCAAGATACTAGCTCCTACGAGCAGTACTTC; CDR3 protein: CASSQDTSSYEQYF
J gene: TRBJ2-2; clone size: .; V gene: TRBV18; D gene: TRBD1; CDR3 DNA: TGTGCCAGCTCACCTCCCGGGACAGGGGCCCCTCTCGCGAACACCGGGGAGCTGTTTTTT; CDR3 protein: CASSPPGTGAPLANTGELFF
J gene: TRBJ1-5; clone size: .; V gene: TRBV10-3; D gene: TRBD1; CDR3 DNA: TGTGCCATCAGCCCGGGACAGCGGAATCAGCCCCAGCATTTT; CDR3 protein: CAISPGQRNQPQHF
J gene: TRBJ2-7; clone size: .; V gene: TRBV7-2; D gene: .; CDR3 DNA: TGTGCCAGCAGCTTAGAGGTAGGCAGGTTATACGAGCAGTACTTC; CDR3 protein: CASSLEVGRLYEQYF
J gene: TRBJ1-1; clone size: .; V gene: TRBV11-3; D gene: .; CDR3 DNA: TGTGCCAGCAGCTTAACAGAGAACACTGAAGCTTTCTTT; CDR3 protein: CASSLTENTEAFF
J gene: TRBJ1-6; clone size: .; V gene: TRBV5-5; D gene: .; CDR3 DNA: TGCACGCGGGGTCAGGGTGAAAATTCACCCCTCCACTTT; CDR3 protein: CTRGQGENSPLHF
J gene: TRBJ1-1; clone size: .; V gene: TRBV4-1; D gene: .; CDR3 DNA: TGCGCCAGCAGCCAAGGGGGGCTGAACACTGAAGCTTTCTTT; CDR3 protein: CASSQGGLNTEAFF
J gene: TRBJ2-5; clone size: .; V gene: TRBV6-2/TRBV6-3; D gene: TRBD2; CDR3 DNA: TGTGCCAGCAGTTACTCTTTTCAACTAGCGGGAAAGGCCCAAGAGACCCAGTACTTC; CDR3 protein: CASSYSFQLAGKAQETQYF
J gene: TRBJ1-2; clone size: .; V gene: TRBV5-8; D gene: .; CDR3 DNA: TGTGCCAGCAGCTTGGTCTGGGAGCTCTATGGCTACACCTTC; CDR3 protein: CASSLVWELYGYTF
J gene: TRBJ2-1; clone size: .; V gene: TRBV19; D gene: TRBD1; CDR3 DNA: TGTGCCAGCACGACTTTGGGACAGGGGGCTTTCAATGAGCAGTTCTTC; CDR3 protein: CASTTLGQGAFNEQFF
J gene: TRBJ2-1; clone size: once; V gene: TRBV7-9; D gene: TRBD1; CDR3 DNA: TGTGCCAGCAGCGCCCGACAGGGTAATGAGCAGTTCTTC; CDR3 protein: CASSARQGNEQFF
J gene: TRBJ2-7; clone size: .; V gene: TRBV25-1; D gene: .; CDR3 DNA: TGTGCCAGCAGTTGGGGAGTTGGCGAGCAGTACTTC; CDR3 protein: CASSWGVGEQYF
J gene: TRBJ2-2; clone size: .; V gene: TRBV7-2; D gene: .; CDR3 DNA: TGTGCCAGCAACGACAGGATGAACACCGGGGAGCTGTTTTTT; CDR3 protein: CASNDRMNTGELFF
J gene: TRBJ1-2; clone size: .; V gene: TRBV5-1; D gene: TRBD1; CDR3 DNA: TGCGCCAGCAGTCGGGACAGGGGTTACGACTATGGCTACACCTTC; CDR3 protein: CASSRDRGYDYGYTF
J gene: TRBJ1-4; clone size: .; V gene: TRBV5-1; D gene: .; CDR3 DNA: TGCGCCAGCAGCTTGGCTCCCGGGACACTGGAAAAACTGTTTTTT; CDR3 protein: CASSLAPGTLEKLFF
J gene: TRBJ2-3; clone size: once; V gene: TRBV6-1; D gene: TRBD2; CDR3 DNA: TGTGCCAGCAGCCCCAGGGAGGGGGATACGCAGTATTTT; CDR3 protein: CASSPREGDTQYF
J gene: TRBJ1-2; clone size: .; V gene: TRBV6-6; D gene: TRBD1; CDR3 DNA: TGTGCCAGCAGTAACCGAGCCCAGACAGGGTATTATGGCTACACCTTC; CDR3 protein: CASSNRAQTGYYGYTF
J gene: TRBJ2-3; clone size: .; V gene: TRBV14; D gene: TRBD1; CDR3 DNA: TGTGCCAGCAGCCCCTGGGACAGGTGGGGGCCAGATACGCAGTATTTT; CDR3 protein: CASSPWDRWGPDTQYF
J gene: TRBJ1-2; clone size: .; V gene: TRBV6-1; D gene: .; CDR3 DNA: TGTGCCAGCAGTGACTTGGGCAAGGCCACATTACTCTATGGCTACACCTTC; CDR3 protein: CASSDLGKATLLYGYTF
J gene: TRBJ1-2; clone size: .; V gene: TRBV4-1; D gene: TRBD1; CDR3 DNA: TGCGCCAGCAGCCTTGGGACAGCAAACTATGGCTACACCTTC; CDR3 protein: CASSLGTANYGYTF
J gene: TRBJ2-3; clone size: .; V gene: TRBV5-1; D gene: .; CDR3 DNA: TGCGCCAGCAGCGGGCCACTAGGCACCTTAAAAGATACGCAGTATTTT; CDR3 protein: CASSGPLGTLKDTQYF
J gene: TRBJ1-2; clone size: .; V gene: TRBV13; D gene: .; CDR3 DNA: TGTGCCAGCAGCTTGCGGTTTTACAGGAGAAACGATGGCTACACCTTC; CDR3 protein: CASSLRFYRRNDGYTF
J gene: TRBJ2-7; clone size: .; V gene: TRBV3-1/TRBV3-2; D gene: TRBD1; CDR3 DNA: TGTGCCAGCAGCCAAGATGGGACAGGTTACGAGCAGTACTTC; CDR3 protein: CASSQDGTGYEQYF
J gene: TRBJ1-6; clone size: .; V gene: TRBV7-9; D gene: .; CDR3 DNA: TGTGCCAGCAGCTTGACAGTTAATTCACCCCTCCACTTT; CDR3 protein: CASSLTVNSPLHF
J gene: TRBJ2-1; clone size: .; V gene: TRBV24-1; D gene: TRBD1; CDR3 DNA: TGTGCCACCAGTGATTTGGAGGGGGCCGTAAATGAGCAGTTCTTC; CDR3 protein: CATSDLEGAVNEQFF
J gene: TRBJ2-7; clone size: .; V gene: TRBV10-3; D gene: TRBD1; CDR3 DNA: TGTGCCATCGCCCAGGGGACAGGGAGCACCTACGAGCAGTACTTC; CDR3 protein: CAIAQGTGSTYEQYF
J gene: TRBJ2-7; clone size: .; V gene: TRBV5-4; D gene: TRBD1; CDR3 DNA: TGTGCCAGCAGCCCCCGGGACAGGGGAAACGAGCAGTACTTC; CDR3 protein: CASSPRDRGNEQYF
J gene: TRBJ2-7; clone size: .; V gene: TRBV11-3; D gene: .; CDR3 DNA: TGTGCCAGCAGTCCCTGGGGGGCTAGCGGAAACTACGAGCAGTACTTC; CDR3 protein: CASSPWGASGNYEQYF
J gene: TRBJ2-5; clone size: .; V gene: TRBV19; D gene: .; CDR3 DNA: TGTGCCAGTGGGGAGAGGTTAGGGGAGACCCAGTACTTC; CDR3 protein: CASGERLGETQYF
J gene: TRBJ1-2; clone size: .; V gene: TRBV4-3; D gene: .; CDR3 DNA: TGCGCCAGCAGCCAAGAAGTGTACAGGGACTATGGCTACACCTTC; CDR3 protein: CASSQEVYRDYGYTF
J gene: TRBJ2-5; clone size: .; V gene: TRBV7-2; D gene: TRBD2; CDR3 DNA: TGTGCCAGCAGCTTAGCCCTGGCGGGGGGGCCGGAGACCCAGTACTTC; CDR3 protein: CASSLALAGGPETQYF
J gene: TRBJ1-5; clone size: .; V gene: TRBV6-1; D gene: .; CDR3 DNA: TGTGCCAGCAGTGAATCCCGGGGGGATCAGCCCCAGCATTTT; CDR3 protein: CASSESRGDQPQHF
J gene: TRBJ2-7; clone size: .; V gene: TRBV27; D gene: TRBD2; CDR3 DNA: TGTGCCAGCAGTTCCTGGACTAGCGGCTACGAGCAGTACTTC; CDR3 protein: CASSSWTSGYEQYF
J gene: TRBJ1-3; clone size: .; V gene: TRBV9; D gene: .; CDR3 DNA: TGTGCCAGCAGCGCAGGAAATGCAGGATCTGGAAACACCATATATTTT; CDR3 protein: CASSAGNAGSGNTIYF
J gene: TRBJ2-2; clone size: .; V gene: TRBV7-2; D gene: .; CDR3 DNA: TGTGCCAGCACCCTCCGGAGACTTTCGAACACCGGGGAGCTGTTTTTT; CDR3 protein: CASTLRRLSNTGELFF
J gene: TRBJ1-1; clone size: .; V gene: TRBV5-1; D gene: .; CDR3 DNA: TGCGCCAGCAGCTTGGATGCGGGAGGCACTGAAGCTTTCTTT; CDR3 protein: CASSLDAGGTEAFF
J gene: TRBJ2-1; clone size: once; V gene: TRBV6-2/TRBV6-3; D gene: TRBD2; CDR3 DNA: TGTGCCAGCAGCCGGCCCCCCATGCTAGCGGGGAAATACAATGAGCAGTTCTTC; CDR3 protein: CASSRPPMLAGKYNEQFF
J gene: TRBJ2-3; clone size: .; V gene: TRBV2; D gene: .; CDR3 DNA: TGTGCCACCGCGAATACAGATACGCAGTATTTT; CDR3 protein: CATANTDTQYF
J gene: TRBJ2-2; clone size: once; V gene: TRBV4-3; D gene: .; CDR3 DNA: TGCGCCAGCAGCCCCTTTTTGGTCGGTCGCACCGGGGAGCTGTTTTTT; CDR3 protein: CASSPFLVGRTGELFF
J gene: TRBJ2-7; clone size: once; V gene: TRBV21-1; D gene: .; CDR3 DNA: TGTGCCAGCCATACCCTAGCGGGGGGGACATCCTACGAGCAGTACTTC; CDR3 protein: CASHTLAGGTSYEQYF
J gene: TRBJ1-6; clone size: .; V gene: TRBV18; D gene: .; CDR3 DNA: TGTGCCAGCTCACCAGGGCAGGTGAGCTCACCCCTCCACTTT; CDR3 protein: CASSPGQVSSPLHF
J gene: TRBJ1-5; clone size: .; V gene: TRBV30; D gene: TRBD1; CDR3 DNA: TGTGCCTGGAGTGTACAGGGGCCCAGGGCTCAGCCCCAGCATTTT; CDR3 protein: CAWSVQGPRAQPQHF
J gene: TRBJ1-1; clone size: few; V gene: TRBV30; D gene: .; CDR3 DNA: TGTGCCCAACAGAGGCTAGGGGCTCTGTCTGAAGCTTTCTTT; CDR3 protein: CAQQRLGALSEAFF
J gene: TRBJ2-3; clone size: .; V gene: TRBV7-9; D gene: TRBD1; CDR3 DNA: TGTGCCAGCAACAGGGGGCTTATCTCAGATACGCAGTATTTT; CDR3 protein: CASNRGLISDTQYF
J gene: TRBJ2-7; clone size: few; V gene: TRBV11-3; D gene: .; CDR3 DNA: TGTGCCAGCAGCTTAGATACGGGGACCTACGAGCAGTACTTC; CDR3 protein: CASSLDTGTYEQYF
J gene: TRBJ2-4; clone size: .; V gene: TRBV27; D gene: .; CDR3 DNA: TGTGCCAGCAGGGGGGGTAGGGGACAGTCAAAGGCCAAAAACATTCAGTACTTC; CDR3 protein: CASRGGRGQSKAKNIQYF
J gene: TRBJ1-2; clone size: once; V gene: TRBV19; D gene: .; CDR3 DNA: TGTGCCAGTAGTATACGGCGGACCGGGGTATACACCTTC; CDR3 protein: CASSIRRTGVYTF
J gene: TRBJ1-1; clone size: once; V gene: TRBV11-3; D gene: .; CDR3 DNA: TGTGCCAGCAGCCCCAGGCAGGGCCCAACCACTGAAGCTTTCTTT; CDR3 protein: CASSPRQGPTTEAFF
J gene: TRBJ1-4; clone size: .; V gene: TRBV30; D gene: .; CDR3 DNA: TGTGCCTGGAGTACCCAGGGCTTCCGTAATGAAAAACTGTTTTTT; CDR3 protein: CAWSTQGFRNEKLFF
J gene: TRBJ2-3; clone size: once; V gene: TRBV9; D gene: TRBD2; CDR3 DNA: TGTGCCAGCAGCGTAGGAGGCGGGGAGGGCTATACGCAGTATTTT; CDR3 protein: CASSVGGGEGYTQYF